These 20 T cell receptor beta chains were all obtained from the same sample, sequenced in a study of blood T cell repertoires in COVID-19. Only in-frame clones appear in the TCRdb table, and some are missing; sequencing was by immunoSEQ multiplex PCR. Of 140,000 or so clones in the sample, approximately 80% were seen once. Sequences were obtained from peripheral blood. The receptor set was obtained from a human donor in a cohort sampled during active COVID-19.

This clone was seen only a few times. The rearrangement uses TRBV18 and TRBJ1-2, with 10 bases lining up with TRBD1. After removal of 3 bases from V and 6 bases from J, the junction contained 4 bases not matched to a gene. This CDR3 is built from 14 residues. Germline CDR1 KGHSH, CDR2 LQKENI. The CDR3 loop reads CASSPGDRGDGYTF. Here the CDR3 DNA reads TGTGCCAGCTCACCGGGGGACAGGGGAGATGGCTACACCTTC.

This chain links TRBV5-1 with TRBJ2-3; 7 bases are shared with TRBD1. The ends lost 3 bases at V and 6 bases at J; junction bases unmatched: 10. The CDR3 is made up of 15 amino acids. In germline, CDR1 is SGHRS, CDR2 YFSETQ. The CDR3 protein is CASSSGQVGLDTQYF. DNA for the CDR3: TGCGCCAGCAGCTCTGGACAGGTGGGCCTGGATACGCAGTATTTT.

This clone was picked up one time. V usage is TRBV21-1 and J usage is TRBJ2-7; the D call TRBD1 from the table was never checked on the DNA. TRBV21-1 corresponds to a pseudogene. This CDR3 is built from 15 residues. The CDR3 spells CASSKADRVIYEQYF. DNA for the CDR3: TGTGCCAGCAGCAAAGCCGACAGGGTTATCTACGAGCAGTACTTC.

The CDR3 DNA reads TGTGCCAGCAGCCATGGACAGGGGCCGGATACGCAGTATTTT. Amino acids: CASSHGQGPDTQYF. The chain uses TRBV7-3 and TRBJ2-3; 9 nucleotides match TRBD1. V lost 5 bases, J lost 6 bases, and 6 bases stayed unmatched. This CDR3 spans 14 amino acids. CDR1 is SGHTA and CDR2 is FQGTGA in the germline V gene.

The rearrangement uses TRBV4-2 and TRBJ2-2, with D possibly being TRBD1 (6 bases). The CDR3 extends over 18 amino acids. Trimming removed 4 bases from V and 1 base from J, with 19 bases in between. CDR1 and CDR2 (germline): LGHNA, YNFKEQ. CDR3 nucleotide sequence: TGTGCCAGCAGCCGCCACGATCCGGACAGCCAGAACACCGGGGAGCTGTTTTTT. Residues: CASSRHDPDSQNTGELFF.

The V call is TRBV6-6, the J call TRBJ1-1; D is unresolved. Trimming stripped 4 bases from V and 0 bases from J, with 12 bases between. Germline CDR1 is MNHNY and CDR2 is SVGAGI (reference sequence). There are 15 residues in the CDR3. CDR3 region: CASSWGTDLNTEAFF. The CDR3 nucleotides read TGTGCCAGCAGTTGGGGAACGGACTTGAACACTGAAGCTTTCTTT.

The chain couples TRBV25-1 to TRBJ2-1; 9 bases match TRBD1. Germline V gives CDR1 MGHDK, CDR2 SYGVNS. The CDR3 has 17 residues. Trimming removed 4 bases from V and 6 bases from J; junction bases left unmatched: 13. CDR3 loop: CASSGDNRDRVFNEQFF. For the CDR3, the DNA is TGTGCCAGCAGTGGGGACAACCGGGACAGGGTATTCAATGAGCAGTTCTTC.

The chain is built from TRBV6-6 and TRBJ1-1, with D maybe TRBD1 (5 bases). Deletions cut 6 bases from V and 4 bases from J, with 15 bases between. Per the germline V gene, CDR1 is MNHNY and CDR2 is SVGAGI (reference sequence). This CDR3 has 14 residues. DNA of the CDR3: TGTGCCAGCAGGCTACCCGGGGGAAGCACTGAAGCTTTCTTT. This translates into CASRLPGGSTEAFF.

The rearrangement joins TRBV27 to TRBJ2-5; no clear D gene. Trimming stripped 5 bases from V and 5 bases from J, with 15 bases between. In germline, CDR1 is MNHEY, CDR2 SMNVEV (reference sequence). The CDR3 length is 14 residues. For the CDR3, the DNA is TGTGCCAGCAGTGGCGTAAGAGGTGGTGAGACCCAGTACTTC. Residues: CASSGVRGGETQYF.

The chain recombines TRBV6-5 with TRBJ2-1; D is perhaps TRBD1 (5 bases). V lost 5 bases, J lost 6 bases, and 14 bases lay in between. The CDR3 has 14 amino acids. CDR1 is MNHEY, CDR2 SVGAGI, per germline. The CDR3 protein is CASSLLGQGNEQFF. CDR3 nucleotide sequence: TGTGCCAGCAGTCTCCTGGGGCAGGGCAATGAGCAGTTCTTC.

The chain has TRBV2 and TRBJ2-1; TRBD2 aligns across 7 bases. The CDR3 consists of 14 residues. CDR1 and CDR2 (germline): SNHLY, FYNNEI. Trimming removed 9 bases from V and 0 bases from J; junction bases left unmatched: 5. DNA of the CDR3: TGTGCCAGGGGCGGGGGAAGCTCCTACAATGAGCAGTTCTTC. Residues: CARGGGSSYNEQFF.

The chain has TRBV30 and TRBJ1-1; 10 bases line up with TRBD1. Germline CDR1 and CDR2: GTSNPN and SVGIG (reference sequence). V lost 1 base and J lost 4; bases outside the gene matches: 0. There are 13 residues in the CDR3. The CDR3 DNA follows: TGTGCCTGGAGTGGGGACAGGGGCACTGAAGCTTTCTTT. It encodes CAWSGDRGTEAFF.

This chain uses TRBV6-1 with TRBJ1-5; D may be TRBD1 (5 bases). The CDR3 extends over 17 amino acids. The V end was cut by 2 bases, the J end by 5 bases, with 19 bases between. The germline gives CDR1 MNHNS, CDR2 SASEGT. The CDR3, as DNA: TGTGCCAGCAGTGAACGCCCAGGGACGGGAGTATATCAGCCCCAGCATTTT. Amino acids: CASSERPGTGVYQPQHF.

The chain is built from TRBV24-1 and TRBJ2-7, with 8 nucleotides matching TRBD1. The CDR3 runs 13 residues. The germline gives CDR1 KGHDR, CDR2 SFDVKD. V lost 7 bases and J lost 2; bases outside the gene matches: 3. CDR3 in amino acids: CATSEDRAYEQYV. The CDR3 DNA sequence: TGTGCCACCAGCGAGGACAGGGCCTACGAGCAGTACGTC.

The chain recombines TRBV5-1 with TRBJ2-3; D is perhaps TRBD2 (6 bases). Germline loops: CDR1 SGHRS, CDR2 YFSETQ. There are 15 residues in the CDR3. The V end lost 4 bases, the J end lost 4 bases, and 16 bases lay between the germline ends. DNA for the CDR3: TGCGCCAGCAGCACTTCGGAGGGGCGGCCAGATACGCAGTATTTT. This codes for CASSTSEGRPDTQYF.

This chain links TRBV20-1 with TRBJ1-1; the D is unclear. V lost 1 base and J lost 6, with 6 bases in between. The CDR3 sequence is 11 residues long. Germline V gene lookup returns CDR1 DFQATT and CDR2 SNEGSKA (reference sequence). The CDR3 sequence: CSARGEAEAFF. The CDR3 nucleotides read TGCAGTGCTAGAGGGGAGGCTGAAGCTTTCTTT.

V is TRBV5-5 and J is TRBJ2-7; 8 positions match TRBD2. Germline CDR1 is SGHKS and CDR2 is YYEKEE (reference sequence). The CDR3 has 16 residues. The V gene end was trimmed by 0 bases and the J gene end by 1 base; junction bases not matched to a gene: 6. The CDR3 protein is CASSLDGGAGSYEQYF. In DNA form, the CDR3 reads TGTGCCAGCAGCTTGGACGGGGGGGCCGGTTCCTACGAGCAGTACTTC.

This clone turned up a few times. This chain links TRBV5-4 with TRBJ1-4; D might be TRBD1 (6 bases). The length of the CDR3 is 18 residues. Germline assignment: CDR1 SGHNT and CDR2 YYREEE (reference sequence). V lost 2 bases to trimming and J lost 4 bases, with 21 bases between them. Here the CDR3 reads CASSLGQRRGSRNEKLFF. In nucleotides, the CDR3 is TGTGCCAGCAGCTTAGGACAGCGGCGCGGCTCTCGTAATGAAAAACTGTTTTTT.

The chain is built from TRBV19 and TRBJ2-3; 8 bases agree with TRBD1. The length of the CDR3 is 15 residues. In germline, CDR1 is LNHDA, CDR2 SQIVND (reference sequence). V shed 4 bases and J 5 bases; nucleotides not matched to a gene: 8. The CDR3 DNA reads TGTGCCAGTAGTAGGGCAGGGGGCGATGGAGATACGCAGTATTTT. Protein product: CASSRAGGDGDTQYF.

The CDR3 DNA sequence: TGTGCCAGCAGTGACGAGACAGGGGTTGGGACCCAGTACTTC. It codes for CASSDETGVGTQYF. The gene calls are TRBV2 and TRBJ2-5; 8 bases are shared with TRBD1. V lost 3 bases and J lost 7; bases outside the gene matches: 7. The CDR3 has 14 amino acids. Looked up from germline, CDR1 is SNHLY and CDR2 is FYNNEI. The whole variable domain, remainder taken from reference TRBV2 and TRBJ2-5, is EPEVTQTPSHQVTQMGQEVILRCVPISNHLYFYWYRQILGQKVEFLVSFYNNEISEKSEIFDDQFSVERPDGSNFTLKIRSTKLEDSAMYFCASSDETGVGTQYFGPGTRLLVL.